This TCR beta chain came from a study of beta chain features in type 1 diabetes. Germline values: CDR1 KGHSH, CDR2 LQKENI. V shed 0 bases and J shed 6 bases, with 14 bases lying between them. The length of the CDR3 is 15 residues. CD4+ naive, central memory, regulatory and stem cell-like memory cells were sorted via CD45RO/CCR7/CD25/CD127/CD95/CD27. This clone was recorded a few times. As yet, its antigen is unknown. Whole-study results and caveats: TCRB CDR3 length was moderately but significantly reduced in all four CD4+ subsets of Type 1 diabetes patients.

The isolated RNA, all of it, was reverse transcribed, so expressed TCRB transcripts were what got sequenced. Using immunoSEQ multiplex PCR, the repertoire was profiled, and TCRdb retains in-frame clones only, with some absent. The table lists 300,000 or so clones, roughly an eighth of them singletons. The TCR was taken from a young man with type 1 diabetes. The sequencing sample was made of naive CD4+ T cells from blood. The J gene is TRBJ1-1, the V gene TRBV18; D gene unclear. The CDR3 spells CASSPPSGSPAEAFF. For the CDR3, the DNA is TGTGCCAGCTCACCACCAAGCGGGTCTCCGGCTGAAGCTTTCTTT.